The 18 T cell receptor beta chains below come from one sample, sequenced in a study of blood T cell repertoires in COVID-19. Repertoires were generated with immunoSEQ multiplex PCR, while TCRdb's copy carries only in-frame clones and drops some. The data contain roughly 230,000 clones, around 80% of them singletons. Sequenced material: peripheral blood. Receptors were obtained from a woman aged 80 or older with COVID-19, enrolled during active disease.

CDR3 bases: TGTGCCAGCAGTTACATAGGCGGTGGACAGAGTAATTCACCCCTCCACTTT. Translation: CASSYIGGGQSNSPLHF. The V and J genes are TRBV6-2 or TRBV6-3 and TRBJ1-6; possible D gene TRBD1, 6 bases. The CDR3 length is 17 residues. Trimming took off 2 bases at V and 6 bases at J, with 17 bases between the two ends. Germline values: CDR1 MNHEY, CDR2 SVGEGT.

This clone has just one count. The genes are TRBV28 and TRBJ2-1; D may be TRBD2 (6 bases). CDR1 and CDR2 (germline): MDHEN, SYDVKM. Trimming left V 5 bases short and J 0 bases short, with 17 bases between. The CDR3 extends over 17 amino acids. Here the CDR3 reads CASSPPGLPGSYNEQFF. CDR3 nucleotide sequence: TGTGCCAGCAGTCCTCCGGGACTTCCCGGCTCCTACAATGAGCAGTTCTTC.

The rearrangement links TRBV5-1 to TRBJ2-1; maybe TRBD2 (7 bases). The CDR3 contains 16 residues. The V end lost 3 bases, the J end lost 7 bases, and 20 bases lay between the germline ends. Germline assignment: CDR1 SGHRS and CDR2 YFSETQ. The CDR3 DNA reads as TGCGCCAGCAGCTCTTACGGGGGGCTCCCGGGGAATGAGCAGTTCTTC. Translation gives CASSSYGGLPGNEQFF.

This clone was observed a single time. The chain combines TRBV10-3 with TRBJ1-2, with D unresolved. From germline, CDR1 is ENHRY and CDR2 SYGVKD. The CDR3 runs to 14 residues. The V and J ends lost 2 bases and 6 bases respectively, with 13 bases between them. Here the CDR3 DNA reads TGTGCCATCAGTGAGAGCCGGGAATCGAATGGCTACACCTTC. Amino acid sequence: CAISESRESNGYTF.

J is TRBJ2-6 and V is TRBV19, with 10 bases aligning to TRBD1. V trimming: 7 bases; J trimming: 2 bases; junction bases outside the gene matches: 5. The CDR3 has 16 residues. Per germline, CDR1 LNHDA and CDR2 SQIVND (reference sequence). CDR3 coding DNA: TGTGCCAGTACCGGGACAGGGGCTCCTGGGGCCAACGTCCTGACTTTC. This translates into CASTGTGAPGANVLTF.

The chain couples TRBV4-2 to TRBJ2-6, with TRBD1 identical over 7 bases. Germline V gives CDR1 LGHNA, CDR2 YNFKEQ. This CDR3 contains 18 residues. The V and J ends lost 3 bases and 0 bases, in that order; junction bases with no gene match: 8. The CDR3 sequence: CASSQDGQESSGANVLTF. Here the CDR3 DNA reads TGTGCCAGCAGCCAGGACGGACAGGAAAGCTCTGGGGCCAACGTCCTGACTTTC.

V usage is TRBV6-5 and J usage is TRBJ2-2, with D perhaps TRBD2 (6 bases). The CDR3 length is 16 residues. V was pared by 0 bases and J by 5 bases, with 13 bases between. Germline CDR1 MNHEY, CDR2 SVGAGI. Here the CDR3 reads CASSYSGGVRTGELFF. The CDR3 DNA reads as TGTGCCAGCAGTTACTCTGGCGGGGTTCGAACCGGGGAGCTGTTTTTT.

V usage is TRBV5-5 and J usage is TRBJ1-6; D call uncertain. Per germline, CDR1 SGHKS and CDR2 YYEKEE (reference sequence). The V and J ends lost 3 bases and 10 bases respectively, with 17 bases between them. The CDR3 sequence is 15 residues long. Here the CDR3 DNA reads TGTGCCAGCAGCTCGAACACCGAGGCGCGGTCACCCCTCCACTTT. Its protein is CASSSNTEARSPLHF.

This clone appeared once. The rearrangement links TRBV7-2 to TRBJ2-2; no clear D gene. This CDR3 spans 14 amino acids. CDR1 is SGHTA, CDR2 FQGNSA, per germline. V gave up 1 base and J gave up 4 bases, with 7 bases separating them. As DNA, the CDR3 is TGTGCCAGCAGCTTAGTATATTCCACCGGGGAGCTGTTTTTT. It codes for CASSLVYSTGELFF.

The rearrangement links TRBV5-5 to TRBJ1-3, with unresolved D. Germline V gives CDR1 SGHKS, CDR2 YYEKEE (reference sequence). The CDR3 covers 17 residues. V lost 0 bases and J 0 bases, leaving 13 bases between the germline ends. The DNA of the CDR3 is TGTGCCAGCAGCTTGGAGTACGGATACTACTCTGGAAACACCATATATTTT. It encodes CASSLEYGYYSGNTIYF.

The chain carries TRBV14 and TRBJ2-1, with a weak D call TRBD1 (6 bases). V lost 3 bases, J lost 4 bases, and 10 bases lay in between. CDR1 is SGHDN and CDR2 is FVKESK in the germline V gene. The CDR3 covers 14 residues. The CDR3 DNA reads as TGTGCCAGCAGCCACAGGGGCTTGTACAATGAGCAGTTCTTC. It yields the protein CASSHRGLYNEQFF.

The rearrangement joins TRBV5-4 to TRBJ1-5, with 9 positions matching TRBD1. The CDR3 consists of 13 residues. V gave up 4 bases and J gave up 6 bases; unmatched junction bases: 2. Germline V gives CDR1 SGHNT, CDR2 YYREEE (reference sequence). CDR3 in amino acids: CASSPDRGQPQHF. The CDR3 DNA reads TGTGCCAGCAGCCCGGACAGGGGTCAGCCCCAGCATTTT.

This clone was detected a few times. The chain links TRBV3-1 (or the pseudogene TRBV3-2) to TRBJ1-5; 8 nucleotides match TRBD1. The CDR3 covers 14 residues. V was clipped by 6 bases and J by 4 bases; unmatched bases: 5. From germline, CDR1 is LGHDT and CDR2 YNNKEL (reference sequence). The CDR3 spells CASSQGALNQPQHF. CDR3 in DNA: TGTGCCAGCAGTCAGGGGGCACTAAATCAGCCCCAGCATTTT.

The rearrangement joins TRBV6-1 to TRBJ2-7; 9 nucleotides agree with TRBD1. Unmatched junction bases numbered 7, after V lost 3 bases and J lost 7 bases. CDR1 and CDR2 (germline): MNHNS, SASEGT. The CDR3 extends over 14 amino acids. CDR3 residues: CASSDSTGGDEQYV. DNA for the CDR3: TGTGCCAGCAGTGATTCGACAGGGGGAGATGAGCAGTACGTC.

The rearrangement uses TRBV28 and TRBJ1-2; D unclear. The CDR3 consists of 16 residues. Germline V gene lookup returns CDR1 MDHEN and CDR2 SYDVKM. V gave up 7 bases and J gave up 6 bases, with 24 bases separating them. The CDR3 DNA is TGTGCCAGCACCCAAAGAGGGAGGAGAGGGTCCCATGGCTACACCTTC. This codes for CASTQRGRRGSHGYTF.

This clone was recorded only once. The chain combines TRBV2 with TRBJ1-5, with 7 bases lining up with TRBD1. Germline lookup yields CDR1 SNHLY and CDR2 FYNNEI. The J segment lost 4 bases and the V segment lost 8 bases, leaving 20 bases of the junction unmatched. There are 18 residues in the CDR3. The CDR3 spells CASETAKKGAGLNQPQHF. The CDR3 bases are TGTGCCAGCGAAACAGCGAAGAAGGGGGCAGGGCTAAATCAGCCCCAGCATTTT.

This clone appeared once. V usage is TRBV5-1 and J usage is TRBJ2-7; 13 nucleotides agree with TRBD2. The CDR3 is 17 amino acids. V was clipped by 3 bases and J by 1 base; unmatched bases: 7. From germline, CDR1 is SGHRS and CDR2 YFSETQ. The CDR3: CASSYGTSGTFSYEQYF. In nucleotides, the CDR3 is TGCGCCAGCAGCTACGGGACTAGCGGGACCTTTTCCTACGAGCAGTACTTC.

The rearrangement links TRBV18 to TRBJ1-1; D is undetermined. The CDR3 runs 11 residues. V lost 4 bases and J 11 bases, leaving 11 bases between the germline ends. Germline-derived CDR1 and CDR2 are KGHSH and LQKENI. The CDR3 DNA reads TGTGCCAGCTCACTTATCTCTCAGGCTTTCTTT. As protein: CASSLISQAFF.